This T cell receptor beta chain was captured by sequencing in a study of blood T cell repertoires in COVID-19. Study as a whole: The United States, Italy and Spain supplied acute and convalescent COVID-19 samples. PBMCs, B-cell-depleted T cells, or T cells were the source of the cDNA or gDNA that made up the material.

The CDR3 is made up of 16 amino acids. Trimming stripped 1 base from V and 0 bases from J, with 13 bases between. Germline values: CDR1 GTSNPN, CDR2 SVGIG (reference sequence). As handled by the study authors: From reference gene primer amplification, estimates of nucleated cell counts were derived. TCRdb keeps only in-frame clones here, not all; method: immunoSEQ multiplex PCR. That table furnishes V, J and clone size, whereas the DNA furnished D and trimming. The sample has 100,000 to 110,000 clones; around four fifths are singletons. Sequenced material: peripheral blood. The chain links TRBV30 to TRBJ1-3; D perhaps matches TRBD1 (5 bases). The receptor comes from a man between 65 and 79 years old with active or convalescent COVID-19. The CDR3 nucleotides read TGTGCCTGGAGTGGGGGATCACAGGACTCTGGAAACACCATATATTTT. It yields the protein CAWSGGSQDSGNTIYF.